Presented here are 29 T cell receptor beta chains from one specimen sequenced in a study of PD-L1 blockade in urothelial cancer. The assay was immunoSEQ multiplex PCR, and TCRdb's table has in-frame clones only and misses some. The sample has some 74,000 clones; 85% are singletons. Time point indicated: pretreatment peripheral blood. Sequencing was performed on PBMCs, taken around atezolizumab (anti-PD-L1) treatment. The source of these receptors is a man aged 35 to 55 with urothelial cancer.

This clone was seen only a few times. In DNA form, the CDR3 reads TGTGCCAGCAGCTCATCCGGGACAGGGAGGGAGACCCAGTACTTC. Its translation is CASSSSGTGRETQYF. The chain uses TRBV7-3 and TRBJ2-5, with 9 nucleotides matching TRBD1. The CDR3 is 15 amino acids. CDR1 is SGHTA and CDR2 is FQGTGA in the germline V gene. Trimming cost V 4 bases and J 5 bases; bases outside gene matches: 8.

The CDR3 DNA sequence: TGTGCCAGCAGCCTACTAGCGGGAGGGATAAACAATGAGCAGTTCTTC. It yields the protein CASSLLAGGINNEQFF. V gene TRBV27 combines with J gene TRBJ2-1, with 13 positions matching TRBD2. The CDR3 is made up of 16 amino acids. Losses at the gene ends were 6 bases for V and 5 bases for J; bases not matched to a gene: 7. The germline CDR1 and CDR2 sequences are MNHEY and SMNVEV (reference sequence).

The chain joins TRBV27 to TRBJ2-7; TRBD1 agrees at 8 bases. The CDR3 loop spans 17 amino acids. In germline, CDR1 is MNHEY, CDR2 SMNVEV (reference sequence). J gave up 1 base and V 5 bases, and 13 bases lay outside the gene matches. The CDR3 nucleotides read TGTGCCAGCAGTGCACCGGCCAGGACAGGGAGTTCCTACGAGCAGTACTTC. Its protein is CASSAPARTGSSYEQYF.

J is TRBJ1-5 and V is TRBV27; tentative D call: TRBD1 (5 bases). V was trimmed by 4 bases and J by 7 bases, leaving 11 bases between them. The CDR3 extends over 13 amino acids. The germline V gene encodes CDR1 MNHEY and CDR2 SMNVEV (reference sequence). The CDR3 sequence: CASSSMRGQPQHF. Written as DNA, the CDR3 is TGTGCCAGCAGTTCGATGCGGGGGCAGCCCCAGCATTTT.

The V and J genes are TRBV19 and TRBJ2-3, with TRBD2 as a possible D gene (6 bases). The germline V gene encodes CDR1 LNHDA and CDR2 SQIVND (reference sequence). There are 15 residues in the CDR3. V lost 6 bases and J 2 bases, leaving 15 bases between the germline ends. DNA of the CDR3: TGTGCCAGTAGGGTCCCACCGGACTACACAGATACGCAGTATTTT. Translated, it gives CASRVPPDYTDTQYF. Full variable domain (outside the CDR3, taken from reference TRBV19 and TRBJ2-3): DGGITQSPKYLFRKEGQNVTLSCEQNLNHDAMYWYRQDPGQGLRLIYYSQIVNDFQKGDIAEGYSVSREKKESFPLTVTSAQKNPTAFYLCASRVPPDYTDTQYFGPGTRLTVL.

The chain links TRBV4-1 to TRBJ1-1, with D unclear. This CDR3 contains 14 residues. Germline V gene sequence: CDR1 MGHRA, CDR2 YSYEKL. The V and J ends lost 3 bases and 4 bases respectively, with 12 bases between them. CDR3 coding DNA: TGCGCCAGCAGCCAGCCCCAGGCATCCACTGAAGCTTTCTTT. Translated, it gives CASSQPQASTEAFF.

This rearrangement joins TRBV7-8 to TRBJ2-3; 13 nucleotides align to TRBD2. Trimming at V came to 1 base and at J to 4 bases, leaving 14 bases not matched to a gene. The CDR3 runs 20 residues. Germline CDR1 is SGHVS and CDR2 is FQNEAQ. In DNA, the CDR3 is TGTGCCAGCAGCTTAGTTAGGCGGACTAGCGGGAGTCGATTAGCAGATACGCAGTATTTT. Protein sequence: CASSLVRRTSGSRLADTQYF.

This clone showed up just once. The chain joins TRBV29-1 to TRBJ1-4; TRBD1 aligns across 10 bases. V was pared by 7 bases and J by 7 bases, with 3 bases of the junction left unmatched. Germline values: CDR1 SQVTM, CDR2 ANQGSEA. There are 12 residues in the CDR3. This CDR3 reads CSARDRGEKLFF. DNA for the CDR3: TGCAGCGCACGGGACAGGGGTGAAAAACTGTTTTTT.

This rearrangement joins TRBV13 to TRBJ2-1, with 11 bases identical to TRBD2. The CDR3 extends over 15 amino acids. J was trimmed by 8 bases and V by 2 bases; bases with no gene match: 5. Germline loops: CDR1 PRHDT, CDR2 FYEKMQ (reference sequence). The CDR3 sequence: CASSLTTSGSYEQFF. CDR3 bases: TGTGCCAGCAGCTTAACCACTAGCGGGAGCTATGAGCAGTTCTTC.

Notes on this clone: The sample contains more than one DNA sequence encoding this CDR3. The rearrangement joins TRBV6-5 to TRBJ2-7; D perhaps matches TRBD1 (5 bases). V lost 0 bases and J lost 0, with 9 bases in between. CDR3 size: 15 residues. Germline lookup yields CDR1 MNHEY and CDR2 SVGAGI. The CDR3 here is CASSYSNRGSYEQYF. The CDR3 nucleotides are TGTGCCAGCAGTTACTCGAATAGGGGCTCCTACGAGCAGTACTTC.

This chain uses TRBV27 with TRBJ2-2; perhaps TRBD1 as D (5 bases). CDR3 length equals 16 residues. CDR1 is MNHEY and CDR2 is SMNVEV in the germline V gene (reference sequence). The ends were cut back, 4 bases at V and 0 bases at J, with 12 bases in the middle. DNA for the CDR3: TGTGCCAGCAGTTCTCCGACAGTCTCGAACACCGGGGAGCTGTTTTTT. This gives the protein CASSSPTVSNTGELFF.

The chain is built from TRBV30 and TRBJ2-1; 7 bases map to TRBD2. V dropped 5 bases and J dropped 6; count of bases not matched to a gene: 10. From germline, CDR1 is GTSNPN and CDR2 SVGIG (reference sequence). The CDR3 has 14 residues. The DNA for the CDR3 is TGTGCCTGGGAAGGGAGGGGTTGGGTCAATGAGCAGTTCTTC. Protein sequence: CAWEGRGWVNEQFF. The full variable domain, with the rest looked up from reference TRBV30 and TRBJ2-1, is SQTIHQWPATLVQPVGSPLSLECTVEGTSNPNLYWYRQAAGRGLQLLFYSVGIGQISSEVPQNLSASRPQDRQFILSSKKLLLSDSGFYLCAWEGRGWVNEQFFGPGTRLTVL.

This chain uses TRBV7-2 with TRBJ2-2, with TRBD2 as a possible D gene (5 bases). Trimming stripped 1 base from V and 6 bases from J, with 12 bases between. The CDR3 covers 15 residues. Germline V gene lookup returns CDR1 SGHTA and CDR2 FQGNSA. CDR3 protein: CASSLGGSRPGELFF. The CDR3 nucleotides read TGTGCCAGCAGCTTAGGTGGGAGTAGGCCCGGGGAGCTGTTTTTT.

This clone was seen a handful of times. The V gene is TRBV4-3, the J gene TRBJ1-4; 10 bases line up with TRBD1. V gave up 2 bases and J gave up 8 bases; unmatched junction bases: 11. The germline V gene has CDR1 LGHNA and CDR2 YSLEER. The CDR3 is made up of 17 amino acids. For the CDR3, the DNA is TGCGCCAGCAGCCAAACGACAGGGGGCCGAATTGGAGAAAAACTGTTTTTT. This codes for CASSQTTGGRIGEKLFF.

The chain has TRBV4-3 and TRBJ1-2; D unclear. V was pared by 0 bases and J by 0 bases, with 8 bases between. This CDR3 spans 15 amino acids. Germline CDR1 and CDR2: LGHNA and YSLEER. CDR3 loop: CASSQELGANYGYTF. In nucleotides, the CDR3 is TGCGCCAGCAGCCAAGAACTCGGTGCTAACTATGGCTACACCTTC.

The chain has TRBV6-6 and TRBJ1-2, with D unclear. Trimming removed 6 bases from V and 6 bases from J, with 17 bases in between. Germline V gene sequence: CDR1 MNHNY, CDR2 SVGAGI (reference sequence). This CDR3 is 14 amino acids long. CDR3 residues: CASSPLGGVDGYTF. Written as DNA, the CDR3 is TGTGCCAGCAGCCCCCTCGGAGGCGTTGATGGCTACACCTTC.

The J gene is TRBJ2-2, the V gene TRBV9; 8 nucleotides agree with TRBD1. Germline V gene sequence: CDR1 SGDLS, CDR2 YYNGEE. Unmatched junction bases numbered 5, after V lost 4 bases and J lost 0 bases. The CDR3 consists of 16 residues. The CDR3: CASSLGTGSNTGELFF. The CDR3 DNA is TGTGCCAGCAGCCTAGGGACAGGCTCGAACACCGGGGAGCTGTTTTTT.

The gene calls are TRBV6-5 and TRBJ2-1; 12 bases match TRBD2. Germline CDR1 and CDR2: MNHEY and SVGAGI. CDR3 size: 15 residues. With V trimmed by 7 bases and J by 8 bases, 9 bases remained unmatched. CDR3 loop: CASTLAGGPWDEQFF. CDR3 bases: TGTGCCAGCACCCTAGCGGGAGGGCCGTGGGATGAGCAGTTCTTC.

This chain links TRBV28 with TRBJ1-3; D unresolved. Germline V CDR1 and CDR2: MDHEN, SYDVKM. Between the trimmed V and J ends, which lost 6 bases and 5 bases, there was a span of 14 bases. This CDR3 spans 14 amino acids. CDR3 loop: CASSQDGVRNTIYF. CDR3 bases: TGTGCCAGCAGCCAAGACGGAGTCCGAAACACCATATATTTT.

The chain combines TRBV5-5 with TRBJ1-1; no reliable D call. The length of the CDR3 is 15 residues. V was cut by 1 base and J by 3 bases, with 13 bases left in between. In germline, CDR1 is SGHKS, CDR2 YYEKEE (reference sequence). The DNA of the CDR3 is TGTGCCAGCAGCTTGTACGGGGTAGGGTACACTGAAGCTTTCTTT. This gives the protein CASSLYGVGYTEAFF.

The chain has TRBV30 and TRBJ2-7; D call uncertain. Germline values: CDR1 GTSNPN, CDR2 SVGIG (reference sequence). The CDR3 has 12 amino acids. V was cut by 0 bases and J by 6 bases, with 9 bases left in between. The CDR3 sequence is CAWSVPPGEQYF. For the CDR3, the DNA is TGTGCCTGGAGTGTGCCCCCGGGCGAGCAGTACTTC.

The DNA for the CDR3 is TGTGCCAGCAGCCGGGAGGAGATCTACGAGCAGTACTTC. Translation gives CASSREEIYEQYF. J is TRBJ2-7 and V is TRBV7-2; 7 nucleotides line up with TRBD2. J was trimmed by 3 bases and V by 5 bases; bases with no gene match: 4. The CDR3 runs to 13 residues. CDR1 is SGHTA and CDR2 is FQGNSA in the germline V gene.

Sample share makes this clone medium-sized. The chain joins TRBV7-9 to TRBJ2-1; D is uncertain. Between the trimmed V and J ends, which lost 1 base and 3 bases, there was a span of 7 bases. CDR3 length: 14 residues. From germline, CDR1 is SEHNR and CDR2 FQNEAQ (reference sequence). The CDR3 reads CASSLESGYNEQFF. In nucleotides, the CDR3 is TGTGCCAGCAGCTTAGAATCAGGCTACAATGAGCAGTTCTTC.

This chain uses TRBV30 with TRBJ1-2; D may be TRBD1 (5 bases). CDR1 and CDR2 (germline): GTSNPN, SVGIG (reference sequence). With 2 bases removed from V and 2 bases from J, the gap between germline ends came to 12 bases. CDR3 length: 14 residues. CDR3: CAWSIGGENYGYTF. The CDR3 DNA reads as TGTGCCTGGAGTATCGGGGGTGAAAACTATGGCTACACCTTC.

The rearrangement uses TRBV28 and TRBJ2-4, with D perhaps matching TRBD2 (6 bases). CDR1 and CDR2 (germline): MDHEN, SYDVKM. The CDR3 loop spans 17 amino acids. With 6 bases removed from V and 2 bases from J, the gap between germline ends came to 20 bases. CDR3 in DNA: TGTGCCAGCAGCCCCTTTGAGCGGGTTATTACCAAAAACATTCAGTACTTC. Its protein product is CASSPFERVITKNIQYF. The whole variable domain, filled in from reference TRBV28 and TRBJ2-4, reads DVKVTQSSRYLVKRTGEKVFLECVQDMDHENMFWYRQDPGLGLRLIYFSYDVKMKEKGDIPEGYSVSREKKERFSLILESASTNQTSMYLCASSPFERVITKNIQYFGAGTRLSVL.

The genes are TRBV4-2 and TRBJ2-1; 9 positions match TRBD2. V gave up 0 bases and J gave up 7 bases; unmatched junction bases: 7. In germline, CDR1 is LGHNA, CDR2 YNFKEQ. The CDR3 runs to 16 residues. The CDR3 DNA follows: TGTGCCAGCAGCCAAGATTTGGCGGGAGGGGGTAATGAGCAGTTCTTC. Protein sequence: CASSQDLAGGGNEQFF.

The chain is built from TRBV2 and TRBJ1-5; possibly TRBD1 for D (5 bases). This CDR3 comprises 13 residues. Germline CDR1 is SNHLY and CDR2 is FYNNEI. The V end was cut by 9 bases, the J end by 7 bases, with 16 bases between. The CDR3 DNA sequence: TGTGCCAGTAACTTGGGGGAGGGACAGCCCCAGCATTTT. This translates into CASNLGEGQPQHF.

This chain links TRBV5-1 with TRBJ1-1; D uncertain. V was trimmed by 0 bases and J by 11 bases, leaving 8 bases between them. The germline CDR1 and CDR2 sequences are SGHRS and YFSETQ. The CDR3 loop spans 11 amino acids. CDR3 nucleotide sequence: TGCGCCAGCAGCTTGGGAGGGTATGCTTTCTTT. It is translated as CASSLGGYAFF.

The V and J genes are TRBV15 and TRBJ2-7; maybe TRBD2 (6 bases). V was clipped by 3 bases and J by 0 bases, with 12 bases between them. The CDR3 has 15 amino acids. CDR1 LNHNV and CDR2 YYDKDF come from the germline V gene (reference sequence). CDR3 in amino acids: CATSRGGPGSYEQYF. The CDR3 bases are TGTGCCACCAGCAGGGGAGGTCCGGGCTCCTACGAGCAGTACTTC. Full variable domain (remainder filled in from reference TRBV15 and TRBJ2-7): DAMVIQNPRYQVTQFGKPVTLSCSQTLNHNVMYWYQQKSSQAPKLLFHYYDKDFNNEADTPDNFQSRRPNTSFCFLDIRSPGLGDTAMYLCATSRGGPGSYEQYFGPGTRLTVT.